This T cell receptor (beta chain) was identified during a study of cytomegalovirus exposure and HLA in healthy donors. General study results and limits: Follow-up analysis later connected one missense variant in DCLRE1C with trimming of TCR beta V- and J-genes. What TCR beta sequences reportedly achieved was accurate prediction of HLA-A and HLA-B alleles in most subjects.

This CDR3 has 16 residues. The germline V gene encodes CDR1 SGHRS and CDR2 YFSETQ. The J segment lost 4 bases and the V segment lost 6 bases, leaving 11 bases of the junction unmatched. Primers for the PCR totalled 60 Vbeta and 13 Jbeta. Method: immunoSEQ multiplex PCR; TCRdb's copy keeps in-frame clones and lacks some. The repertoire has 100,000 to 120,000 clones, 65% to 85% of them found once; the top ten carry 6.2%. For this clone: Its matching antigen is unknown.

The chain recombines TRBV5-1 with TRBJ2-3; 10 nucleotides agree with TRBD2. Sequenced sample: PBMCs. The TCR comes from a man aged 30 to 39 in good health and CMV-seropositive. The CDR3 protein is CASTLLTSGDADTQYF. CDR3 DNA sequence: TGCGCCAGCACCCTTCTTACTAGCGGGGATGCAGATACGCAGTATTTT. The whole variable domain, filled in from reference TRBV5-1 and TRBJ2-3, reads KAGVTQTPRYLIKTRGQQVTLSCSPISGHRSVSWYQQTPGQGLQFLFEYFSETQRNKGNFPGRFSGRQFSNSRSEMNVSTLELGDSALYLCASTLLTSGDADTQYFGPGTRLTVL.